Listed below are T cell receptor beta chains from one sample, sequenced in a study of spatial heterogeneity in lung cancer. A single record per CDR3 protein comes from TCRdb applying MiXCR to the 5' RACE reads. The data show thousands of distinct CDR3 sequences, with almost 5% seen just once and more than 20% held by the top ten. The specimen comprised lung tumor tissue, sampled at surgery. The receptor set was obtained from a male donor with early-stage non-small cell lung cancer. The CDR3 runs from the conserved cysteine through the conserved F or W. The D gene is left open where the match is weak. Rows may omit the clone size; those that give it use once, few, many or a size class.

d_call,v_call,j_call,clone_size,cdr3_aa,cdr3_nt
TRBD1,TRBV29-1,TRBJ1-2,few,CSAQGLNYGYTF,TGCAGCGCACAGGGGTTAAACTATGGCTACACCTTC
NA,TRBV3-1,TRBJ2-2,medium-sized,CASSPSGPGELFF,TGTGCCAGCAGCCCTTCAGGGCCCGGGGAGCTGTTTTTT
NA,TRBV6-5,TRBJ1-2,medium-sized,CASSSKGGYGYTF,TGTGCCAGCAGTTCGAAAGGGGGCTATGGCTACACCTTC
NA,TRBV5-4,TRBJ1-6,medium-sized,CASSDTGNNSPLHF,TGTGCCAGCAGCGATACAGGGAACAATTCACCCCTCCACTTT
TRBD2,TRBV20-1,TRBJ2-3,many,CSAVSGRAGTDTQYF,TGCAGTGCTGTTAGCGGGAGGGCCGGAACAGATACGCAGTATTTT
NA,TRBV5-4,TRBJ2-5,medium-sized,CASSFSETQYF,TGTGCCAGCAGCTTCTCAGAGACCCAGTACTTC
NA,TRBV20-1,TRBJ2-1,many,CSAKPQKRDGSYNEQFF,TGCAGTGCTAAACCACAGAAACGGGATGGGTCCTACAATGAGCAGTTCTTC
NA,TRBV11-2,TRBJ1-2,large,CASSLGAGRYGYTF,TGTGCCAGCAGCCTAGGGGCAGGGCGCTATGGCTACACCTTC
TRBD2,TRBV18,TRBJ2-2,many,CASSPLAGEAGELFF,TGTGCCAGCTCACCACTAGCGGGAGAGGCCGGGGAGCTGTTTTTT
TRBD1,TRBV6-1,TRBJ1-1,many,CASRTGGTEAFF,TGTGCCAGCAGGACAGGGGGGACTGAAGCTTTCTTT
NA,TRBV6-5,TRBJ2-7,medium-sized,CASSYREGFYEQYF,TGTGCCAGCAGTTACCGAGAAGGATTTTACGAGCAGTACTTC
NA,TRBV11-2,TRBJ2-5,many,CASFIRLSGLPFSETQYF,TGTGCCAGCTTCATACGCCTCTCGGGACTGCCTTTTTCCGAGACCCAGTACTTC
TRBD1,TRBV19,TRBJ1-2,many,CASIDLGQGTIF,TGTGCCAGTATCGATTTGGGACAGGGAACCATCTTC
NA,TRBV29-1,TRBJ1-1,few,CSVPLGPYLNTEAFF,TGCAGCGTTCCCCTTGGACCTTATTTGAACACTGAAGCTTTCTTT
NA,TRBV20-1,TRBJ2-1,medium-sized,CSAPGAGYNEQFF,TGCAGTGCCCCGGGGGCTGGGTACAATGAGCAGTTCTTC
TRBD2,TRBV20-1,TRBJ2-1,many,CSARDSGSGRYNEQFF,TGCAGTGCTAGGGACTCGGGTAGCGGGAGATACAATGAGCAGTTCTTC
NA,TRBV4-1,TRBJ1-2,many,CASSQVGPGIYGYTF,TGCGCCAGCAGCCAAGTGGGCCCGGGTATTTATGGCTACACCTTC
TRBD1,TRBV5-1,TRBJ1-6,many,CASSLAGQGNNSPLHF,TGCGCCAGCAGCTTGGCCGGACAGGGGAATAATTCACCCCTCCACTTT
TRBD2,TRBV28,TRBJ2-3,many,CASRPLAFGTDTQYF,TGTGCCAGCAGACCACTAGCGTTCGGAACAGATACGCAGTATTTT
TRBD1,TRBV27,TRBJ1-6,many,CASSLWAGQGDSPLHF,TGTGCCAGCAGTTTATGGGCCGGACAGGGAGATTCACCCCTCCACTTT
NA,TRBV16,TRBJ1-5,NA,CASSQDFRDQPQHF,TGTGCCAGCAGCCAAGACTTCCGGGATCAGCCCCAGCATTTT
TRBD2,TRBV20-1,TRBJ2-1,NA,CSAITPTGGAFGEQFF,TGCAGTGCTATTACGCCCACGGGAGGCGCTTTTGGTGAGCAGTTCTTC
NA,TRBV12-3/TRBV12-4,TRBJ2-1,many,CASWGLPCEFF,TGTGCCAGCTGGGGTCTCCCCTGTGAGTTCTTC
TRBD2,TRBV5-1,TRBJ2-3,NA,CASSTSGGEDTQYF,TGCGCCAGCAGCACCAGCGGGGGGGAAGATACGCAGTATTTT
NA,TRBV2,TRBJ1-1,few,CASSESGWNTEAFF,TGTGCCAGCAGTGAAAGTGGATGGAACACTGAAGCTTTCTTT
NA,TRBV5-4,TRBJ2-2,many,CATRRTLTGELFF,TGTGCCACTCGACGCACCCTCACCGGGGAGCTGTTTTTT
NA,TRBV12-3/TRBV12-4,TRBJ2-1,medium-sized,CASSLAGESSYNEQFF,TGTGCCAGCAGTTTAGCCGGGGAGAGCTCCTACAATGAGCAGTTCTTC
TRBD1,TRBV3-1,TRBJ1-1,many,CASSQERDRGLNTEAFF,TGTGCCAGCAGCCAAGAAAGGGACAGGGGGCTTAACACTGAAGCTTTCTTT
TRBD2,TRBV20-1,TRBJ2-3,many,CSARVSREGTDTQYF,TGCAGTGCTAGAGTGTCGCGGGAGGGCACAGATACGCAGTATTTT